This T cell receptor beta chain was captured in a study of Graves' ophthalmopathy and Graves' hyperthyroidism. The study, taken as a whole, reports: Among expanded thyroid clonotypes above 0.001 frequency, most also occurred in blood.

This clonotype has just a few counts. Its antigen is still unknown. Trimming took off 6 bases at V and 3 bases at J, with 12 bases between the two ends. Germline CDR1 reads DFQATT; CDR2 reads SNEGSKA (reference sequence). This CDR3 has 13 residues. RNA transcripts provided the template for amplifying TCR beta CDR3 regions. RT-PCR was first run with HTBI primers, then multiplex PCR in a second round. One entry per CDR3 protein, called by TCRdb with MiXCR from the multiplex PCR reads. This sample has about 740,000 distinct CDR3 sequences, with approximately 40% found just once. The J gene is TRBJ1-5, the V gene TRBV20-1; maybe TRBD1 (5 bases). This sequence originates from an adult man with Graves' ophthalmopathy. The sequenced sample consisted of peripheral blood. The DNA for the CDR3 is TGCAGTGCCTTTAGAGGGGTCAATCAGCCCCAGCATTTT. Protein sequence: CSAFRGVNQPQHF.